The 23 T cell receptor beta chains reported below all come from one sample, sequenced in a study of blood T cell repertoires in COVID-19. The data were produced by immunoSEQ multiplex PCR, yet TCRdb's version contains in-frame clones alone and is incomplete. The table includes about 420,000 clones, approximately 90% detected once. The sequencing input was peripheral blood. The receptors were gathered from a man aged 18 to 29 with COVID-19, enrolled during active disease.

The chain links TRBV18 to TRBJ2-5, with D possibly matching TRBD1 (5 bases). This CDR3 is built from 14 residues. From germline, CDR1 is KGHSH and CDR2 LQKENI. V was shortened by 0 bases and J by 4 bases, with 9 bases between the two germline ends. The CDR3 loop is CASSPPAGAETQYF. CDR3 in DNA: TGTGCCAGCTCACCACCTGCTGGGGCAGAGACCCAGTACTTC.

This clone came up a few times. The CDR3 region has the DNA TGTGCCACCTCGGACAGATTCAACACCGGGGAGCTGTTTTTT. Its protein product is CATSDRFNTGELFF. This sequence joins TRBV7-9 and TRBJ2-2, with a tentative D call TRBD1 (6 bases). Germline V CDR1 and CDR2: SEHNR, FQNEAQ (reference sequence). The CDR3 sequence is 14 residues long. Between the trimmed V and J ends, which lost 10 bases and 2 bases, there was a span of 14 bases.

The chain carries TRBV5-1 and TRBJ1-2; 8 positions match TRBD1. This CDR3 is 14 amino acids long. The junction had 6 bases not matched to a gene; V was cut back by 0 bases and J by 8 bases. Germline loops: CDR1 SGHRS, CDR2 YFSETQ. DNA of the CDR3: TGCGCCAGCAGCTTGGCCCCTGGACAGGGAGGCTACACCTTC. Translation: CASSLAPGQGGYTF.

The V and J genes are TRBV27 and TRBJ2-1; TRBD1 agrees at 11 bases. The germline V gene encodes CDR1 MNHEY and CDR2 SMNVEV (reference sequence). CDR3 length: 22 residues. The V segment lost 10 bases and the J segment 0 bases; nucleotides outside the gene matches: 26. CDR3 sequence: CATRGGTGGLEGKFSSYNEQFF. The CDR3 DNA is TGTGCCACCAGGGGAGGGACAGGGGGGTTAGAAGGTAAATTCAGCTCCTACAATGAGCAGTTCTTC.

This chain connects TRBV14 to TRBJ1-6; TRBD1 might be the D (6 bases). The CDR3 contains 17 residues. In germline, CDR1 is SGHDN, CDR2 FVKESK. Trimming stripped 8 bases from V and 3 bases from J, with 20 bases between. CDR3 coding DNA: TGTGCCAGCCCCCAGGGGTTGGGGGTTGACTATAATTCACCCCTCCACTTT. The encoded protein is CASPQGLGVDYNSPLHF.

The gene calls are TRBV18 and TRBJ2-1; TRBD1 aligns across 9 bases. The germline gives CDR1 KGHSH, CDR2 LQKENI. The CDR3 has 16 residues. V was clipped by 0 bases and J by 2 bases; unmatched bases: 2. CDR3 DNA: TGTGCCAGCTCACCACCCCGGGACAGGGCCTACAATGAGCAGTTCTTC. Translating gives CASSPPRDRAYNEQFF.

The chain is built from TRBV6-6 and TRBJ2-1; D perhaps matches TRBD2 (6 bases). This CDR3 is built from 15 residues. The germline V gene encodes CDR1 MNHNY and CDR2 SVGAGI (reference sequence). V was clipped by 0 bases and J by 4 bases, with 10 bases between them. The CDR3 loop is CASSYSSSVYNEQFF. The CDR3 bases are TGTGCCAGCAGTTACTCGTCTAGCGTTTACAATGAGCAGTTCTTC.

The V gene is TRBV13, the J gene TRBJ1-4; D is undetermined. The germline V gene encodes CDR1 PRHDT and CDR2 FYEKMQ (reference sequence). V lost 1 base to trimming and J lost 1 base, with 4 bases between them. The CDR3 sequence is 14 residues long. In DNA form, the CDR3 reads TGTGCCAGCAGCTTAGTCGGAACTAATGAAAAACTGTTTTTT. Its protein is CASSLVGTNEKLFF. Based on the CDR3 plus reference TRBV13 and TRBJ1-4, the full variable domain is AAGVIQSPRHLIKEKRETATLKCYPIPRHDTVYWYQQGPGQDPQFLISFYEKMQSDKGSIPDRFSAQQFSDYHSELNMSSLELGDSALYFCASSLVGTNEKLFFGSGTQLSVL.

This clone was seen only once. The rearrangement joins TRBV27 to TRBJ2-1; 8 bases map to TRBD1. Germline-derived CDR1 and CDR2 are MNHEY and SMNVEV (reference sequence). The length of the CDR3 is 12 residues. The J segment lost 9 bases and the V segment lost 5 bases, leaving 3 bases of the junction unmatched. This CDR3 is CASSRTGTEQFF. The CDR3 nucleotides read TGTGCCAGCAGTAGGACAGGGACTGAGCAGTTCTTC.

The gene calls are TRBV18 and TRBJ2-5; 8 positions agree with TRBD2. The CDR3 has 14 amino acids. Losses at the gene ends were 6 bases for V and 4 bases for J; bases not matched to a gene: 7. Looked up from germline, CDR1 is KGHSH and CDR2 is LQKENI. The CDR3 coding sequence is TGTGCCAGCTCCCCTCTAGCGGGTGCAGAGACCCAGTACTTC. It yields the protein CASSPLAGAETQYF.

The chain is built from TRBV30 and TRBJ2-7, with D perhaps TRBD1 (5 bases). Germline V gene sequence: CDR1 GTSNPN, CDR2 SVGIG (reference sequence). V was trimmed by 3 bases and J by 6 bases, leaving 12 bases between them. This CDR3 region has 12 residues. The CDR3 DNA reads TGTGCCTGGAGCTACCAGGGCCCCGAGCAGTACTTC. Translation: CAWSYQGPEQYF.

The chain joins TRBV27 to TRBJ1-1, with D perhaps matching TRBD1 (5 bases). CDR3 length: 15 amino acids. The V and J ends lost 4 bases and 5 bases respectively, with 17 bases between them. CDR1 is MNHEY and CDR2 is SMNVEV in the germline V gene (reference sequence). CDR3: CASSYQGALGTEAFF. Written as DNA, the CDR3 is TGTGCCAGCAGTTATCAAGGGGCCCTGGGGACTGAAGCTTTCTTT.

The chain is built from TRBV19 and TRBJ2-2, with 9 bases lining up with TRBD2. The CDR3 runs to 17 residues. Germline assignment: CDR1 LNHDA and CDR2 SQIVND (reference sequence). V was pared by 2 bases and J by 4 bases, with 8 bases of the junction left unmatched. The CDR3 sequence is CASSITSGGRSTGELFF. The CDR3, as DNA: TGTGCCAGTAGTATAACGAGCGGGGGGCGATCCACCGGGGAGCTGTTTTTT.

This clone was detected a few times. V gene TRBV5-6 combines with J gene TRBJ1-6, with unresolved D. The CDR3 extends over 15 amino acids. Trimming pared 4 bases from V and 9 bases from J, leaving 17 bases between. CDR1 and CDR2 (germline): SGHDT, YYEEEE. The CDR3 sequence is CASSANSPQSSPLHF. CDR3 nucleotides: TGTGCCAGCAGCGCTAACAGCCCCCAGAGTTCACCCCTCCACTTT.

The V and J genes are TRBV19 and TRBJ1-5; D may be TRBD1 (6 bases). Trimming shortened V by 4 bases and J by 7 bases, and 17 bases separated the two germline ends. The CDR3 runs to 15 residues. CDR1 LNHDA and CDR2 SQIVND come from the germline V gene (reference sequence). CDR3 region: CASSTTTGLGQPQHF. CDR3 coding DNA: TGTGCCAGTAGTACTACGACAGGCCTGGGCCAGCCCCAGCATTTT.

V and J are TRBV18 and TRBJ2-1; unclear D gene. CDR1 is KGHSH and CDR2 is LQKENI in the germline V gene. The CDR3 is 13 residues long. Trimming removed 0 bases from V and 6 bases from J, with 6 bases in between. CDR3 bases: TGTGCCAGCTCACCACCTACGGTCAATGAGCAGTTCTTC. Translated, it gives CASSPPTVNEQFF.

The chain uses TRBV5-5 and TRBJ2-3, with D unclear. Trimming stripped 5 bases from V and 3 bases from J, with 16 bases between. From germline, CDR1 is SGHKS and CDR2 YYEKEE (reference sequence). The CDR3 length is 15 residues. CDR3 in amino acids: CASSQVVYGTDTQYF. The CDR3 DNA follows: TGTGCCAGCAGTCAGGTGGTCTATGGTACAGATACGCAGTATTTT.

The chain combines TRBV14 with TRBJ2-7; a possible D gene is TRBD2 (6 bases). CDR1 is SGHDN, CDR2 FVKESK, per germline. The CDR3 covers 13 residues. Trimming took 1 base from V and 6 from J, leaving 10 bases between them. The CDR3 region has the DNA TGTGCCAGCAGCCAAGGACTAGTGCGCGAGCAGTACTTC. Translated: CASSQGLVREQYF.

Only a few counts were recorded for this clone. This chain joins TRBV12-5 and TRBJ2-2; D is undetermined. Trimming cost V 3 bases and J 1 base, with 18 bases left between them. This CDR3 is 18 amino acids long. In germline, CDR1 is LGHNT, CDR2 FRNRAP. CDR3 DNA sequence: TGTGCTAGTGGTTTAACCGTTTCGAGTGCAGGGAACACCGGGGAGCTGTTTTTT. Amino acid sequence: CASGLTVSSAGNTGELFF.

The V gene is TRBV5-6, the J gene TRBJ2-5, with a possible D match to TRBD2 (6 bases). V shed 4 bases and J shed 5 bases, with 18 bases lying between them. The CDR3 runs to 15 residues. Germline-derived CDR1 and CDR2 are SGHDT and YYEEEE. This chain's CDR3 is CASSADLGRRETQYF. The CDR3 bases are TGTGCCAGCAGCGCCGACTTAGGGAGGAGGGAGACCCAGTACTTC. The full variable domain, in which reference TRBV5-6 and TRBJ2-5 provide the parts outside the CDR3, is DAGVTQSPTHLIKTRGQQVTLRCSPKSGHDTVSWYQQALGQGPQFIFQYYEEEERQRGNFPDRFSGHQFPNYSSELNVNALLLGDSALYLCASSADLGRRETQYFGPGTRLLVL.

The CDR3 loop is CASSDDTSTGELFF. The CDR3 DNA reads TGTGCCAGCAGTGACGACACGAGTACCGGGGAGCTGTTTTTT. The V and J genes are TRBV6-4 and TRBJ2-2, with D uncertain. This CDR3 spans 14 amino acids. In germline, CDR1 is MRHNA, CDR2 SNTAGT. V was trimmed by 2 bases and J by 5 bases, leaving 9 bases between them.

V is TRBV3-1 (or the pseudogene TRBV3-2) and J is TRBJ2-5; D unresolved. CDR3 length equals 14 residues. Trimming removed 1 base from V and 4 bases from J, with 10 bases in between. Per the germline V gene, CDR1 is LGHDT and CDR2 is YNNKEL (reference sequence). Written as DNA, the CDR3 is TGTGCCAGCAGCCAAGTCAGTTTCCGAGAGACCCAGTACTTC. This translates into CASSQVSFRETQYF.

This chain links TRBV3-1 (or the pseudogene TRBV3-2) with TRBJ1-1; TRBD1 is a possible D gene (5 bases). CDR1 and CDR2 from the germline V gene are LGHDT and YNNKEL (reference sequence). CDR3 length: 15 residues. V shed 3 bases and J shed 3 bases, with 14 bases lying between them. CDR3 protein: CASSHRALGDTEAFF. CDR3 nucleotide sequence: TGTGCCAGCAGCCACCGGGCCTTAGGGGACACTGAAGCTTTCTTT.